This TCR beta chain was recovered during a study of CD8 T cells in ankylosing spondylitis. Points from the study as a whole: From matched ankylosing spondylitis synovial fluid, disease-linked clones were reportedly recovered at significantly enriched levels.

By quantitative 5'-RACE with molecular barcodes, the TCR beta libraries were made. TCRdb ran MiXCR on the 5' RACE reads and lists one entry per CDR3 protein. Among 270,000 or so distinct CDR3 sequences listed, about 20% were seen once. J was trimmed by 5 bases and V by 4 bases; bases with no gene match: 7. Germline values: CDR1 SGHVS, CDR2 FNYEAQ. The length of the CDR3 is 15 residues. This clonotype appeared a few times. Its antigen remains unidentified. Sequences were obtained from blood, either unsorted or a sorted T cell fraction (not recorded which). V and J are TRBV7-6 and TRBJ2-7; 11 bases are a match to TRBD2. This clonotype was sampled from a male donor with ankylosing spondylitis or in good health (not recorded which). CDR3 DNA sequence: TGTGCCAGCAGCTCGGGACTAGCGGTTCGGGACGAGCAGTACTTC. Its translation: CASSSGLAVRDEQYF.